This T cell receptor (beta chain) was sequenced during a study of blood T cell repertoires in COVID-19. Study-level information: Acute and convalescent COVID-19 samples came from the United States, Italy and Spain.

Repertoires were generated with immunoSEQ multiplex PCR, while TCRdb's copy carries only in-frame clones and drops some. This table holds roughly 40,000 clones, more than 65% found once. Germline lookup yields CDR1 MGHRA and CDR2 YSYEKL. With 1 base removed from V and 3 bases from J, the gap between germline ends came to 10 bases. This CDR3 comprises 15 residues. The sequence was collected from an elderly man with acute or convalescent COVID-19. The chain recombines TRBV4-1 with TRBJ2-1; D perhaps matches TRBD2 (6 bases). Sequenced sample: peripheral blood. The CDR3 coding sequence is TGCGCCAGCAGCCAAGGCCCCGGGAGCTACAATGAGCAGTTCTTC. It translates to CASSQGPGSYNEQFF.